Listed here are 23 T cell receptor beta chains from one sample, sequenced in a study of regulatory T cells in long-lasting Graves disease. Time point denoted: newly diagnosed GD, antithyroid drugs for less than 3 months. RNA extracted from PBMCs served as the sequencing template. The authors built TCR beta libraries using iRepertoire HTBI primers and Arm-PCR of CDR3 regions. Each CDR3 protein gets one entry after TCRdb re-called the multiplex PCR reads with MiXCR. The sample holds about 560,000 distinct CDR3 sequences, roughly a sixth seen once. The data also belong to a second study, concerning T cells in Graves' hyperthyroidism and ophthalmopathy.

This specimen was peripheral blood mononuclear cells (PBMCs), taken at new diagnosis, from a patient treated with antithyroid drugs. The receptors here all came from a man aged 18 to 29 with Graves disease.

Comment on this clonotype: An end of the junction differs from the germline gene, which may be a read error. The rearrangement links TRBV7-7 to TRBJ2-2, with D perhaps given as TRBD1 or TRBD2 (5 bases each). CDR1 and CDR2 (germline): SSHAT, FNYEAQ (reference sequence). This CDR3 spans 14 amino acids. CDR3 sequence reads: CASSWDGLTGELFF. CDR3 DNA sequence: TGTGCTAGCAGCTGGGACGGCTTAACCGGGGAGCTGTTTTTT.

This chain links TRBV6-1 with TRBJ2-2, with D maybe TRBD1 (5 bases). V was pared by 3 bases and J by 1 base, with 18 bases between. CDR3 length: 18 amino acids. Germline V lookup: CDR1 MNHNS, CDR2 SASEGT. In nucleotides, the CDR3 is TGTGCCAGCAGTGAGAGCGCCTCCAGGGTTGTGAACACCGGGGAGCTGTTTTTT. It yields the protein CASSESASRVVNTGELFF.

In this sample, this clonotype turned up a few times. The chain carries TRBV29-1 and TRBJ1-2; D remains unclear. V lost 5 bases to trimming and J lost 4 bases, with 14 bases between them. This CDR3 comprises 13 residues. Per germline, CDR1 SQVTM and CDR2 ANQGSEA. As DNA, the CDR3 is TGCAGCGTTCTACTCAGGAACCTCTATGGCTACACCTTC. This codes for CSVLLRNLYGYTF. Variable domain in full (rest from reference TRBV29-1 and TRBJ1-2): SAVISQKPSRDICQRGTSLTIQCQVDSQVTMMFWYRQQPGQSLTLIATANQGSEATYESGFVIDKFPISRPNLTFSTLTVSNMSPEDSSIYLCSVLLRNLYGYTFGSGTRLTVV.

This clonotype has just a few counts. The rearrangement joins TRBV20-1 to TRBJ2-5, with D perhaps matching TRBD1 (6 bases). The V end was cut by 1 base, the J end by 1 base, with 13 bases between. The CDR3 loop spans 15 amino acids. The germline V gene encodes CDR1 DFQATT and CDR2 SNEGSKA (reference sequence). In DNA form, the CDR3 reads TGCAGTGCTAGAGGGGGAACAGGGACCCAAGAGACCCAGTACTTC. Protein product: CSARGGTGTQETQYF.

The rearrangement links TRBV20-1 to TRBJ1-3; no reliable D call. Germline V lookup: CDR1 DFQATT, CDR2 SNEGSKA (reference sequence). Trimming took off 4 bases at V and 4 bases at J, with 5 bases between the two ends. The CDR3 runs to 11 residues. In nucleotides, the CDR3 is TGCAGTGCTACGGGGGGAAACACCATATATTTT. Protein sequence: CSATGGNTIYF.

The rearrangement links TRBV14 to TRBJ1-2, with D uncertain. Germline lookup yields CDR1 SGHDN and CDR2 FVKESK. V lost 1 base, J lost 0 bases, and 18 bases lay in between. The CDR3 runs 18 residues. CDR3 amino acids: CASSQGALGRHTNYGYTF. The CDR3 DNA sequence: TGTGCCAGCAGCCAAGGGGCTCTCGGACGGCATACTAACTATGGCTACACCTTC.

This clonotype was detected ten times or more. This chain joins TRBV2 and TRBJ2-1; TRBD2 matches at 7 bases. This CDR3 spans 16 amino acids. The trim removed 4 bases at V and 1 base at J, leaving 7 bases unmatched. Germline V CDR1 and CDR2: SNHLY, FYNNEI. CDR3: CASSGGRELSYNEQFF. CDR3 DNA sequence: TGTGCCAGCAGTGGCGGGCGGGAGCTGTCCTACAATGAGCAGTTCTTC.

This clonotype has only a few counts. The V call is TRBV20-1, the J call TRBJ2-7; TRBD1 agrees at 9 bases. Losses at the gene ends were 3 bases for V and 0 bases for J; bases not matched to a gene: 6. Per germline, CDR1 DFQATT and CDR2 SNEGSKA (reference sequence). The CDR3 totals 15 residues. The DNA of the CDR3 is TGCAGTGCTAGGGCCGGGACAGGGCTCTCCTACGAGCAGTACTTC. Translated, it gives CSARAGTGLSYEQYF.

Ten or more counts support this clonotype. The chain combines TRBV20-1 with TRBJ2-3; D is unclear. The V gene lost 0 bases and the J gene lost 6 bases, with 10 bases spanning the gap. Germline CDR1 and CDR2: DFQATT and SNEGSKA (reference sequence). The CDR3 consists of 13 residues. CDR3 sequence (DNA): TGCAGTGCTAGAGAATGGGTCGCCGATACGCAGTATTTT. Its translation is CSAREWVADTQYF.

The DNA of the CDR3 is TGTGCCAGCAACGGACCCCCTTCAGAAGAGACCCAGTACTTC. It encodes CASNGPPSEETQYF. The rearrangement links TRBV7-9 to TRBJ2-5; no firm D call. V was trimmed by 7 bases and J by 3 bases, leaving 15 bases between them. Germline CDR1 is SEHNR and CDR2 is FQNEAQ (reference sequence). The CDR3 totals 14 residues.

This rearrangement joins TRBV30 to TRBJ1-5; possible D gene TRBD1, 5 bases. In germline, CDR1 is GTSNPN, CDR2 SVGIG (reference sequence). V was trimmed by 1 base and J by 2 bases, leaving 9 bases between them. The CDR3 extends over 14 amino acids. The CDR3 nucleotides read TGTGCCTGGAGTGGGAGAGGGGGCAATCAGCCCCAGCATTTT. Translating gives CAWSGRGGNQPQHF.

The CDR3 loop reads CAISTKDSEGLATQYF. CDR3 bases: TGTGCCATCAGTACGAAAGACAGCGAAGGACTAGCTACGCAGTATTTT. This sequence joins TRBV10-3 and TRBJ2-3, with 8 bases identical to TRBD2. V lost 5 bases to trimming and J lost 8 bases; unmatched junction nucleotides: 15. This CDR3 comprises 16 residues. Germline assignment: CDR1 ENHRY and CDR2 SYGVKD.

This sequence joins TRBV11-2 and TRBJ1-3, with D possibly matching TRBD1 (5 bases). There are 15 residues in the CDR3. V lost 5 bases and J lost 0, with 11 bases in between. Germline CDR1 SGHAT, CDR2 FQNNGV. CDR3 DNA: TGTGCCAGCAGCACGACAGCTTACTCTGGAAACACCATATATTTT. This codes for CASSTTAYSGNTIYF.

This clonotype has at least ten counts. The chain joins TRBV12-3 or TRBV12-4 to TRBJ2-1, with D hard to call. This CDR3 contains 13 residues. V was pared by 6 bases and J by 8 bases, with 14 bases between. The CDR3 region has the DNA TGTGCCAGCAGCCTTAACCCTGTAGATGAGCAGTTCTTC. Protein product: CASSLNPVDEQFF.

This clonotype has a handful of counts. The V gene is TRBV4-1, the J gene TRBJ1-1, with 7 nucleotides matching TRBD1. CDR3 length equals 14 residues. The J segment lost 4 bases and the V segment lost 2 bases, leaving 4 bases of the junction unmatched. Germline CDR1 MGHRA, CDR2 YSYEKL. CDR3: CASSQLRGGTEAFF. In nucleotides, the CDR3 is TGCGCCAGCAGCCAACTCAGGGGGGGCACTGAAGCTTTCTTT.

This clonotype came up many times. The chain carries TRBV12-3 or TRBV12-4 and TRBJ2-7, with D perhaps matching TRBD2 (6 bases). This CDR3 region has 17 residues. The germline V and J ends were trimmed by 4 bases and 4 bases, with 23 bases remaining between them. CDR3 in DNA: TGTGCCAGCAGTTCCACCACCGCGGGGACTCCCCCTTACGAGCAGTACTTC. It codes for CASSSTTAGTPPYEQYF.

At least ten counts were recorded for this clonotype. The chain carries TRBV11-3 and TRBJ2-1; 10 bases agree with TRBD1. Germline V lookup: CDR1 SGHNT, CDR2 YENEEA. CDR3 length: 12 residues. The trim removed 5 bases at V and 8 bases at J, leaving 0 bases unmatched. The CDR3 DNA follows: TGTGCCAGCAGCGGACAGGGGGATGAGCAGTTCTTC. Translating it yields CASSGQGDEQFF.

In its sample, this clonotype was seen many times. CDR3 nucleotides: TGTGCCTGGAGTGTAAGGCCGAACACTGAAGCTTTCTTT. Amino acid sequence: CAWSVRPNTEAFF. This chain joins TRBV30 and TRBJ1-1; no clear D. V was clipped by 0 bases and J by 1 base, with 6 bases between them. This CDR3 is 13 amino acids long. In germline, CDR1 is GTSNPN, CDR2 SVGIG (reference sequence).

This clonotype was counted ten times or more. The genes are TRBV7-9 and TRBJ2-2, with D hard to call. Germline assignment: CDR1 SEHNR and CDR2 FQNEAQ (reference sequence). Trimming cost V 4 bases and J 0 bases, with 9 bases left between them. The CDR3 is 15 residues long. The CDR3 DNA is TGTGCCAGCAGCTCCTTGTGGGCGAACACCGGGGAGCTGTTTTTT. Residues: CASSSLWANTGELFF.

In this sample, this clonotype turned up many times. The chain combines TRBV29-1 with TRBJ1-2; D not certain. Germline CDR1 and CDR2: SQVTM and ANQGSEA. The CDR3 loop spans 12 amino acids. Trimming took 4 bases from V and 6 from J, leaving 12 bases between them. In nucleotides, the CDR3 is TGCAGCGTTGTCCGCAAGGCAGATGGCTACACCTTC. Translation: CSVVRKADGYTF.

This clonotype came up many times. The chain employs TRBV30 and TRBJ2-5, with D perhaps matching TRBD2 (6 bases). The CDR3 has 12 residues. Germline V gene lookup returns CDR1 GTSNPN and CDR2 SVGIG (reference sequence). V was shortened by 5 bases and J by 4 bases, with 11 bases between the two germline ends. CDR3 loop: CAWLGGAETQYF. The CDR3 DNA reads TGTGCCTGGTTGGGAGGCGCAGAGACCCAGTACTTC.

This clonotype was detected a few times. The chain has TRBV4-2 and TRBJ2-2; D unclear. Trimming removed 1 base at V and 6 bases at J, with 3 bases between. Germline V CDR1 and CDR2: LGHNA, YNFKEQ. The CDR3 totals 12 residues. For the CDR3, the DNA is TGTGCCAGCAGCCAAGCAGCCGGGGAGCTGTTTTTT. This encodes CASSQAAGELFF.

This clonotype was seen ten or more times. DNA of the CDR3: TGTGCCAGCAGTTTCACTCCAGGGACAGGGGGCGGTCGGTACTTC. Protein: CASSFTPGTGGGRYF. This chain joins TRBV2 and TRBJ2-7; 12 bases are shared with TRBD1. With V trimmed by 5 bases and J by 12 bases, 14 bases remained unmatched. CDR1 SNHLY and CDR2 FYNNEI come from the germline V gene. This CDR3 contains 15 residues.